Below, 30 T cell receptor beta chains from the same sample are listed, as sequenced in a study of regulatory T cells in long-lasting Graves disease. CDR3 regions were amplified by Arm-PCR using iRepertoire HTBI primers to build TCR beta libraries. One entry per CDR3 protein, called by TCRdb with MiXCR from the multiplex PCR reads. The repertoire holds around 250,000 distinct CDR3 sequences, with about 20% as singletons. Time point specified: newly diagnosed GD, antithyroid drugs for less than 3 months. There was RNA extracted from PBMCs, and the TCR library was made from it. The same data also went into a second study, on T cells in Graves' hyperthyroidism and ophthalmopathy.

The input for sequencing was peripheral blood mononuclear cells (PBMCs), taken at new diagnosis, from a patient treated with antithyroid drugs. Receptors originate from a woman in her twenties or thirties with Graves disease.

At least ten counts were recorded for this clonotype. The chain couples TRBV9 to TRBJ2-1; maybe TRBD2 (7 bases). The germline CDR1 and CDR2 sequences are SGDLS and YYNGEE. The ends were cut back, 0 bases at V and 4 bases at J, with 23 bases in the middle. The length of the CDR3 is 19 residues. CDR3 in DNA: TGTGCCAGCAGCGTAGCTGGTGCGGGGGCCTCCAAGTTATACAATGAGCAGTTCTTC. It specifies CASSVAGAGASKLYNEQFF.

In its sample, this clonotype was seen many times. V usage is TRBV11-2 and J usage is TRBJ2-5; the D is unclear. CDR3 size: 13 residues. Germline V lookup: CDR1 SGHAT, CDR2 FQNNGV. Trimming removed 4 bases at V and 5 bases at J, with 11 bases between. In DNA form, the CDR3 reads TGTGCCAGCAGCTCCGGTTTGGGGGAGACCCAGTACTTC. Translating gives CASSSGLGETQYF.

At least ten counts were recorded for this clonotype. The chain carries TRBV5-1 and TRBJ2-1; D gene ambiguous. The J call is doubtful: the DNA matches TRBJ2-5 better. The CDR3 covers 11 residues. CDR1 SGHRS and CDR2 YFSETQ come from the germline V gene. CDR3 loop: CASNSVETQYF. The CDR3 DNA follows: TGCGCCAGCAACTCTGTGGAGACCCAGTACTTC.

This clonotype was found many times. The junction shows a germline mismatch at one end, possibly a read error. V and J are TRBV5-1 and TRBJ2-7; 9 bases are shared with TRBD1. Germline CDR1 reads SGHRS; CDR2 reads YFSETQ. The CDR3 has 15 residues. The CDR3 bases are TGTGCCAGCAGGACTACAGGGGGCTTTAAGAAAGAGCAGTACTTC. This gives the protein CASRTTGGFKKEQYF.

This clonotype has a count of ten or more. Written as DNA, the CDR3 is TGTGCCAGCAGCGTAACAGGACAGGGGGCAGACCAAGAGACCCAGTACTTC. This encodes CASSVTGQGADQETQYF. The chain uses TRBV5-6 and TRBJ2-5; 11 nucleotides line up with TRBD1. CDR1 SGHDT and CDR2 YYEEEE come from the germline V gene. The CDR3 extends over 17 amino acids. The junction had 8 bases not matched to a gene; V was cut back by 4 bases and J by 0 bases. The full variable domain, rest sourced from reference TRBV5-6 and TRBJ2-5, is DAGVTQSPTHLIKTRGQQVTLRCSPKSGHDTVSWYQQALGQGPQFIFQYYEEEERQRGNFPDRFSGHQFPNYSSELNVNALLLGDSALYLCASSVTGQGADQETQYFGPGTRLLVL.

This clonotype was detected many times. This chain links TRBV7-3 with TRBJ1-2, with 7 bases aligning to TRBD1. This CDR3 has 16 residues. V shed 2 bases, J shed 0 bases, and the junction held 6 bases outside the gene matches. Germline values: CDR1 SGHTA, CDR2 FQGTGA. CDR3 DNA: TGTGCCAGCAGCTTATATCGACAGGGCACTAACTATGGCTACACCTTC. Protein sequence: CASSLYRQGTNYGYTF.

In its sample, this clonotype was seen many times. The rearrangement uses TRBV12-3 or TRBV12-4 and TRBJ1-2; TRBD1 might be the D (5 bases). CDR3 length: 14 residues. Trimming removed 2 bases from V and 6 bases from J, with 13 bases in between. The DNA for the CDR3 is TGTGCCAGCAGTTTACCGGCCAGGGATCATGGCTACACCTTC. The encoded protein is CASSLPARDHGYTF.

This clonotype was picked up many times. The chain employs TRBV3-1 and TRBJ2-7, with 11 bases aligning to TRBD2. The ends lost 0 bases at V and 7 bases at J; junction bases unmatched: 2. Germline V gene sequence: CDR1 LGHDT, CDR2 YNNKEL (reference sequence). This CDR3 has 14 amino acids. DNA of the CDR3: TGTGCCAGCAGCCAAGATAGCGGGGGGGCAGAGCAGTACTTC. Amino acids: CASSQDSGGAEQYF.

The chain employs TRBV6-2 or TRBV6-3 and TRBJ2-3; 9 positions match TRBD1. Germline CDR1 MNHEY, CDR2 SVGEGT. Trimming took 6 bases from V and 0 from J; bases not matched to a gene: 7. The CDR3 has 16 residues. The CDR3 protein is CASSPDRGTSTDTQYF. In DNA, the CDR3 is TGTGCCAGCAGCCCCGACAGGGGGACTAGCACAGATACGCAGTATTTT.

This clonotype was found many times. The rearrangement uses TRBV6-2 or TRBV6-3 and TRBJ1-1; no clear D. The CDR3 is 17 amino acids. Trimming stripped 5 bases from V and 6 bases from J, with 25 bases between. Germline V gene lookup returns CDR1 MNHEY and CDR2 SVGEGT. The CDR3 protein is CASSDPGRSRYVSEAFF. The CDR3 DNA follows: TGTGCCAGCAGTGACCCCGGACGAAGTCGGTATGTATCTGAAGCTTTCTTT.

This clonotype was detected ten times or more. Here the CDR3 reads CASSPERQGFTEAFF. The CDR3 bases are TGTGCCAGCTCACCAGAAAGACAGGGTTTCACTGAAGCTTTCTTT. V gene TRBV18 combines with J gene TRBJ1-1; 7 nucleotides align to TRBD1. The CDR3 extends over 15 amino acids. Looked up from germline, CDR1 is KGHSH and CDR2 is LQKENI. V trimming: 2 bases; J trimming: 4 bases; junction bases outside the gene matches: 7.

Ten or more counts support this clonotype. This chain links TRBV10-3 with TRBJ1-2; TRBD1 agrees at 9 bases. This CDR3 has 14 amino acids. V lost 6 bases and J lost 3; bases outside the gene matches: 5. The germline gives CDR1 ENHRY, CDR2 SYGVKD. Written as DNA, the CDR3 is TGTGCCATCAGCTTACAGGGGGCGGACTATGGCTACACCTTC. Its translation is CAISLQGADYGYTF.

A word on this clonotype: Given a far larger clone just one base away, this is likely a sequencing read error. No conserved phenylalanine or tryptophan is present at the end of the CDR3, so a read error is the likely explanation. The genes are TRBV20-1 and TRBJ2-1; 7 nucleotides line up with TRBD1. The DNA matches TRBJ2-5 better at its end, which makes the J call doubtful. This CDR3 is built from 11 residues. Germline values: CDR1 DFQATT, CDR2 SNEGSKA (reference sequence). In DNA, the CDR3 is TGCAGTGCTGCAGGGGGAGAGACCCAGTACGTC. Protein: CSAAGGETQYV.

On this clonotype itself: Since a much larger clone is just one base distant, this may be a read error. Without the conserved terminal phenylalanine or tryptophan, this CDR3 likely stems from a read error. The rearrangement uses TRBV11-3 and TRBJ1-3, with TRBD1 as a possible D gene (6 bases). The germline V and J ends were trimmed by 5 bases and 4 bases, with 12 bases remaining between them. Germline values: CDR1 SGHNT, CDR2 YENEEA. The CDR3 length is 14 residues. This CDR3 is CASSTGTLGNTIYL. DNA for the CDR3: TGTGCCAGCAGCACCGGGACATTAGGAAACACCATATATTTA.

The sample holds many counts of this clonotype. The V gene is TRBV19, the J gene TRBJ1-1; TRBD1 matches at 7 bases. This CDR3 has 12 residues. CDR1 is LNHDA and CDR2 is SQIVND in the germline V gene (reference sequence). The V gene end was trimmed by 6 bases and the J gene end by 7 bases; junction bases not matched to a gene: 5. CDR3 amino acids: CASRSTGVEAFF. DNA for the CDR3: TGTGCCAGTAGATCAACAGGGGTTGAAGCTTTCTTT.

This chain joins TRBV6-2 or TRBV6-3 and TRBJ2-1, with TRBD2 matching over 14 bases. Per germline, CDR1 MNHEY and CDR2 SVGEGT. This CDR3 is 16 amino acids long. With 7 bases clipped from V and 6 bases from J, the junction kept 8 bases outside the gene matches. In nucleotides, the CDR3 is TGTGCCAGCAACCCGACTAGCGGGGGGGAATTCAATGAGCAGTTCTTC. It encodes CASNPTSGGEFNEQFF.

Concerning this clonotype: Given a much more abundant clone one base away, this may be a read error. This chain joins TRBV5-5 and TRBJ1-6; 9 bases line up with TRBD1. The germline CDR1 and CDR2 sequences are SGHKS and YYEKEE (reference sequence). This CDR3 is 15 amino acids long. CDR3 nucleotide sequence: TGTGCCAGTACCGGGACAGGGTCCTTTAATTCACCCCTCCACTTT. Translation gives CASTGTGSFNSPLHF. Combining the CDR3 with reference TRBV5-5 and TRBJ1-6 gives the whole variable domain DAGVTQSPTHLIKTRGQQVTLRCSPISGHKSVSWYQQVLGQGPQFIFQYYEKEERGRGNFPDRFSARQFPNYSSELNVNALLLGDSALYLCASTGTGSFNSPLHFGNGTRLTVT.

At least ten counts were recorded for this clonotype. The chain recombines TRBV11-2 with TRBJ1-5; 7 bases align to TRBD1. This CDR3 region has 15 residues. Germline V CDR1 and CDR2: SGHAT, FQNNGV. V gave up 5 bases and J gave up 0 bases; unmatched junction bases: 4. The CDR3 spells CASSAGQVSNQPQHF. CDR3 DNA sequence: TGTGCCAGCAGCGCAGGACAGGTTAGCAATCAGCCCCAGCATTTT.

This clonotype has at least ten counts. The chain is built from TRBV12-5 and TRBJ2-3; D is uncertain. Trimming took off 0 bases at V and 8 bases at J, with 3 bases between the two ends. The CDR3 runs 11 residues. CDR1 is LGHNT and CDR2 is FRNRAP in the germline V gene. The CDR3 region has the DNA TGTGCTAGTGGTTTGGTGGGTACGCAGTATTTT. It codes for CASGLVGTQYF. The full variable domain, rest sourced from reference TRBV12-5 and TRBJ2-3, is DARVTQTPRHKVTEMGQEVTMRCQPILGHNTVFWYRQTMMQGLELLAYFRNRAPLDDSGMPKDRFSAEMPDATLATLKIQPSEPRDSAVYFCASGLVGTQYFGPGTRLTVL.

Comments on this clonotype: This may arise from a read error, as a much more abundant clone is one base away. The DNA of the CDR3 is TGTGCCAGCAGCGGTCGGGCGACGCGAAGAAACTACGAGCAGTACTTC. Translation gives CASSGRATRRNYEQYF. The J gene is TRBJ2-7, the V gene TRBV6-1, with unresolved D. This CDR3 comprises 16 residues. Germline V CDR1 and CDR2: MNHNS, SASEGT. The V and J ends lost 6 bases and 3 bases respectively, with 21 bases between them.

Regarding this clonotype: This may be a read error: a much more frequent sequence differs by one nucleotide. The V call is TRBV19, the J call TRBJ2-5, with D hard to call. There are 13 residues in the CDR3. Germline V gene lookup returns CDR1 LNHDA and CDR2 SQIVND (reference sequence). V was clipped by 4 bases and J by 5 bases, with 11 bases between them. CDR3 loop: CASSKDGWETQYF. DNA of the CDR3: TGTGCCAGTAGTAAGGACGGCTGGGAGACCCAGTACTTC.

The chain has TRBV7-3 and TRBJ2-1; 12 bases line up with TRBD1. Per the germline V gene, CDR1 is SGHTA and CDR2 is FQGTGA. V lost 5 bases, J lost 5 bases, and 10 bases stayed unmatched. The CDR3 has 17 amino acids. Written as DNA, the CDR3 is TGTGCCAGCAGCACACCCGGGACAGGGGGCGCCAACAATGAGCAGTTCTTC. Protein: CASSTPGTGGANNEQFF.

This clonotype occurred many times. This chain links TRBV7-9 with TRBJ2-5; 12 bases align to TRBD2. J was trimmed by 4 bases and V by 5 bases; bases with no gene match: 11. Looked up from germline, CDR1 is SEHNR and CDR2 is FQNEAQ (reference sequence). The CDR3 length is 17 residues. Here the CDR3 reads CASSPSLLAGGRETQYF. CDR3 coding DNA: TGTGCCAGCAGCCCCTCTCTGCTAGCGGGGGGGAGAGAGACCCAGTACTTC.

This clonotype was seen ten or more times. This sequence joins TRBV5-1 and TRBJ2-1; D is tentatively TRBD1 or TRBD2 (5 bases each). Germline-derived CDR1 and CDR2 are SGHRS and YFSETQ. V lost 2 bases and J lost 6, with 18 bases in between. This CDR3 spans 16 amino acids. The CDR3 sequence: CASSFGGIAVGNEQFF. CDR3 bases: TGCGCCAGCAGCTTTGGGGGTATCGCGGTAGGCAATGAGCAGTTCTTC.

This clonotype was picked up many times. J is TRBJ2-5 and V is TRBV12-5; D gene ambiguous. The CDR3 has 11 residues. Germline CDR1 reads LGHNT; CDR2 reads FRNRAP. The V gene lost 1 base and the J gene lost 5 bases, with 2 bases spanning the gap. CDR3 bases: TGTGCTAGTGGTTTGGAGGAGACCCAGTACTTC. Amino acid sequence: CASGLEETQYF.

At least ten counts were recorded for this clonotype. CDR3 region: CASSLVQGQPYEQYF. CDR3 bases: TGCGCCAGCAGCTTGGTTCAGGGGCAGCCCTACGAGCAGTACTTC. The genes are TRBV5-1 and TRBJ2-7; tentative D call: TRBD1 (6 bases). Germline V gene sequence: CDR1 SGHRS, CDR2 YFSETQ. This CDR3 comprises 15 residues. V was trimmed by 0 bases and J by 2 bases, leaving 12 bases between them.

This clonotype was detected many times. CDR3 region: CASSYSGQTDYGYTF. In DNA, the CDR3 is TGTGCCAGCAGTTACTCCGGACAGACGGACTATGGCTACACCTTC. J is TRBJ1-2 and V is TRBV6-9; D may be TRBD1 (6 bases). This CDR3 is 15 amino acids long. Germline V gene data show CDR1 as MNHGY and CDR2 as SVAAGI. Deletions cut 3 bases from V and 3 bases from J, with 14 bases between.

A few counts support this clonotype. The chain joins TRBV9 to TRBJ1-1, with TRBD1 matching over 10 bases. This CDR3 is built from 15 residues. J gave up 4 bases and V 0 bases, and 3 bases lay outside the gene matches. Germline lookup yields CDR1 SGDLS and CDR2 YYNGEE. CDR3 residues: CASSVAGDRGTEAFF. The CDR3 nucleotides are TGTGCCAGCAGCGTAGCTGGGGACAGGGGCACTGAAGCTTTCTTT. Using reference TRBV9 and TRBJ1-1 for the parts outside the CDR3, the full variable domain is DSGVTQTPKHLITATGQRVTLRCSPRSGDLSVYWYQQSLDQGLQFLIQYYNGEERAKGNILERFSAQQFPDLHSELNLSSLELGDSALYFCASSVAGDRGTEAFFGQGTRLTVV.

V is TRBV5-5 and J is TRBJ2-7; weak D call: TRBD2 (5 bases). The CDR3 is 16 residues long. Trimming left V 0 bases short and J 3 bases short, with 16 bases between. CDR1 is SGHKS and CDR2 is YYEKEE in the germline V gene (reference sequence). The CDR3 nucleotides are TGTGCCAGCAGCTTGGTCGGGATCAAGAAAATCTACGAGCAGTACTTC. It yields the protein CASSLVGIKKIYEQYF.

This clonotype was counted a few times. The rearrangement uses TRBV7-9 and TRBJ2-1, with 9 nucleotides matching TRBD1. The CDR3 has 15 amino acids. Germline CDR1 SEHNR, CDR2 FQNEAQ (reference sequence). J lost 9 bases, V lost 5 bases, and 11 bases had no gene match. CDR3 nucleotides: TGTGCCAGCAGCCATCCACAGGGGGCATTTGGTGAGCAGTTCTTC. As protein: CASSHPQGAFGEQFF.